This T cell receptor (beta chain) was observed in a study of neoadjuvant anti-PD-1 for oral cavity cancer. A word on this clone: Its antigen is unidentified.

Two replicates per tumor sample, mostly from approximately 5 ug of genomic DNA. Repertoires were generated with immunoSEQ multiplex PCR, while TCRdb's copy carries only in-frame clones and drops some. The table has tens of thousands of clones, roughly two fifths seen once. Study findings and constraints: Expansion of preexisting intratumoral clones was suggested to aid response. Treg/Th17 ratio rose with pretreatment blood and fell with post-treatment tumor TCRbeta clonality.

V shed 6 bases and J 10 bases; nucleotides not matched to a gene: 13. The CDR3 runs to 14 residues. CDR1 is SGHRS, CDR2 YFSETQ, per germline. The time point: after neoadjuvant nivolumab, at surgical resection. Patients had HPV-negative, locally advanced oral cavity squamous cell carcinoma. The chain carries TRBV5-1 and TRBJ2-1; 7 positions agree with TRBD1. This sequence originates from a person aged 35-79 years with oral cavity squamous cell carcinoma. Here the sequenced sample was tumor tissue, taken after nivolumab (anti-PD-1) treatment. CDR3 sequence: CASTSVLTGHEQFF. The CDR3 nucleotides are TGCGCCAGCACCAGCGTCCTGACAGGGCACGAGCAGTTCTTC.